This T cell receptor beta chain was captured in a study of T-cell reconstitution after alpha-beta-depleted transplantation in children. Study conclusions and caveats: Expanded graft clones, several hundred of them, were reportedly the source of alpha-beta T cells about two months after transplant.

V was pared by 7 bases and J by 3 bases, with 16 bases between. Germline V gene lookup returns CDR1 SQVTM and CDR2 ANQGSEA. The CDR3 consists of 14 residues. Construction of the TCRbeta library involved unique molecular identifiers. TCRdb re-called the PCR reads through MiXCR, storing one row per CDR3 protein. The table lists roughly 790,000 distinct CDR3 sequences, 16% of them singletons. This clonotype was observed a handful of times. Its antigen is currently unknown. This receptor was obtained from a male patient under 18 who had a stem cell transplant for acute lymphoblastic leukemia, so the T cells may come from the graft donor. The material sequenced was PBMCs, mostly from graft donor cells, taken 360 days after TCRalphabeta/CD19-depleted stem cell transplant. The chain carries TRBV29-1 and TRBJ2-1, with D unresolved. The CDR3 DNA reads TGCAGCGCCACTACGAGCTCGATCTACAATGAGCAGTTCTTC. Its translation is CSATTSSIYNEQFF.